These T cell receptor beta chains were read from a single sample in a study of blood T cells in healthy people across ages. Each CDR3 protein is one row after TCRdb ran MiXCR on the 5' RACE reads. The profile shows about 780,000 distinct CDR3 sequences, roughly 24% of them singletons. This sample also appeared in a second study, on T cells of mothers and their children.

Sequencing used blood. These receptors originate from a boy under 18 in good health. Each CDR3 is given with its conserved first and last residue. D genes are given only for firm matches. Part of the rows lack a size; the others show once, few, many or a class for expanded clones.

size,J,V,D,CDR3,DNA
-,TRBJ2-3,TRBV12-3/TRBV12-4,TRBD2,CASSLGTSRGASDTQYF,TGTGCCAGCAGTTTGGGGACTAGCAGGGGGGCGTCAGATACGCAGTATTTT
-,TRBJ2-5,TRBV11-2,-,CASSPRASPAQYF,TGTGCCAGCAGCCCCAGGGCCTCCCCGGCCCAGTACTTC
few,TRBJ2-5,TRBV6-5,-,CASSYPRGTQYF,TGTGCCAGCAGTTACCCGAGGGGAACCCAGTACTTC
-,TRBJ1-2,TRBV5-1,-,CASGLEATGYTF,TGCGCCAGCGGCTTGGAGGCGACTGGCTACACCTTC
-,TRBJ2-2,TRBV11-2,-,CASSYLTGGELFF,TGTGCCAGCAGCTACCTAACGGGCGGGGAGCTGTTTTTT
few,TRBJ2-1,TRBV6-2/TRBV6-3,-,CASSYSLNEQFF,TGTGCCAGCAGTTACTCCCTCAATGAGCAGTTCTTC
-,TRBJ1-1,TRBV6-5,-,CASSYKANTKAFF,TGTGCCAGCAGTTACAAGGCGAACACTAAAGCTTTCTTT
few,TRBJ2-5,TRBV12-3/TRBV12-4,TRBD1,CASSPRGQGYAETQYF,TGTGCCAGCAGTCCCCGGGGACAGGGTTATGCAGAGACCCAGTACTTC
many,TRBJ2-2,TRBV4-2,-,CASSQELQGNTGELFF,TGTGCCAGCAGCCAAGAGTTGCAGGGGAACACCGGGGAGCTGTTTTTT
few,TRBJ2-1,TRBV29-1,-,CSVEGGPGNGYNEQFF,TGCAGCGTTGAAGGTGGGCCAGGGAACGGCTACAATGAGCAGTTCTTC
-,TRBJ2-7,TRBV6-2/TRBV6-3,-,CASRSHGSSYEQYF,TGTGCCAGCAGATCACACGGGTCCTCCTACGAGCAGTACTTC
-,TRBJ1-1,TRBV6-5,-,CASSYSSAAEAFF,TGTGCCAGCAGTTATTCCTCGGCCGCTGAAGCTTTCTTT
-,TRBJ1-2,TRBV29-1,TRBD1,CSAVDREGYGYTF,TGCAGCGCCGTTGACAGGGAGGGCTATGGCTACACCTTC
few,TRBJ1-2,TRBV6-5,-,CATVALYGYTF,TGTGCCACCGTAGCCCTCTATGGCTACACCTTC
-,TRBJ2-2,TRBV6-6,TRBD1,CATVRTGTGELFF,TGTGCCACCGTAAGGACAGGGACCGGGGAGCTGTTTTTT
-,TRBJ2-6,TRBV14,TRBD1,CASSQAAGTGGLSGANVLTF,TGTGCCAGCAGCCAAGCAGCTGGGACAGGGGGCCTTAGTGGGGCCAACGTCCTGACTTTC
few,TRBJ2-5,TRBV28,-,CASSSGQNQETQYF,TGTGCCAGCAGTTCTGGACAGAATCAAGAGACCCAGTACTTC
few,TRBJ2-7,TRBV12-3/TRBV12-4,-,CASSSSGTSSYEQYF,TGTGCCAGCAGTTCCTCCGGGACGTCCTCCTACGAGCAGTACTTC
few,TRBJ2-3,TRBV5-1,TRBD1,CASSTHRGLRTDTQYF,TGCGCCAGCAGCACCCACAGGGGGCTCCGCACAGATACGCAGTATTTT
-,TRBJ2-5,TRBV5-1,-,CASSYLDPGRYSETQYF,TGCGCCAGCAGCTACCTAGACCCGGGACGGTATTCAGAGACCCAGTACTTC
-,TRBJ1-2,TRBV12-3/TRBV12-4,-,CASSLRRPDRYTF,TGTGCCAGCAGTTTAAGGCGACCGGATCGCTACACCTTC
few,TRBJ2-3,TRBV29-1,-,CSVRSDGEYF,TGCAGCGTTAGGTCGGACGGGGAGTATTTT
-,TRBJ2-7,TRBV27,-,CASSLIGTYSNTYEQYF,TGTGCCAGCAGTTTAATCGGGACGTATTCAAATACCTACGAGCAGTACTTC
few,TRBJ2-1,TRBV4-1,TRBD2,CASSQDLALAGGYNEQFF,TGCGCCAGCAGCCAAGATCTCGCACTAGCGGGGGGCTACAATGAGCAGTTCTTC
-,TRBJ2-7,TRBV2,-,CASETDSYEQYF,TGTGCCAGCGAGACAGATTCCTACGAGCAGTACTTC
few,TRBJ1-1,TRBV30,TRBD1,CAWNPGQYTEAFF,TGTGCCTGGAACCCGGGACAGTACACTGAAGCTTTCTTT
-,TRBJ1-4,TRBV5-1,-,CASSLRGINEKLFF,TGCGCCAGCAGCCTCAGGGGAATTAATGAAAAACTGTTTTTT
-,TRBJ2-1,TRBV5-1,-,CVSSLAWNEQFF,TGCGTCAGCAGCTTGGCCTGGAATGAGCAGTTCTTC